This T cell receptor (beta chain) was retrieved from a study of blood T cell repertoires in COVID-19. Overall study context: Samples of COVID-19 (acute and convalescent) were obtained from the United States, Italy and Spain.

This clone was seen a single time. The authors' processing: Scientists estimated how many nucleated cells there were by amplifying reference gene primers. TCRdb keeps only in-frame clones here, not all; method: immunoSEQ multiplex PCR. D and trimming come from the DNA, and the V and J calls and clone size come from that table. In the table there are more than 250,000 clones, roughly 87% of which are singletons. CDR3 length: 13 amino acids. Germline CDR1 and CDR2: LNHNV and YYDKDF (reference sequence). V lost 7 bases and J lost 3, with 10 bases in between. The sequence came from a human donor in a cohort sampled during active COVID-19. Sequencing was performed on peripheral blood. This chain uses TRBV15 with TRBJ1-5, with D uncertain. Here the CDR3 DNA reads TGTGCCACCAACCGGGGTCTCAATCAGCCCCAGCATTTT. Its protein is CATNRGLNQPQHF. The full variable domain, with the rest looked up from reference TRBV15 and TRBJ1-5, is DAMVIQNPRYQVTQFGKPVTLSCSQTLNHNVMYWYQQKSSQAPKLLFHYYDKDFNNEADTPDNFQSRRPNTSFCFLDIRSPGLGDTAMYLCATNRGLNQPQHFGDGTRLSIL.